The 16 T cell receptor beta chains below were found in one sample sequenced in a study of T cell repertoires in ileal Crohn's disease. Time point indicated: neoterminal ileum biopsy at postoperative endoscopy, about 6 months after surgery. Only in-frame clones appear in the TCRdb table, and some are missing; sequencing was by immunoSEQ multiplex PCR. This table holds around 1,600 clones, 88% found once. What was sequenced was ileal tissue. These receptors came from an adult with Crohn's disease.

The V gene is TRBV21-1, the J gene TRBJ2-7. TRBV21-1 is reported as a pseudogene. The CDR3 contains 10 residues. CDR3 amino acids: CASGPYEQYV. DNA for the CDR3: TGTGCCAGCGGCCCGTACGAGCAGTACGTC.

The V call is TRBV11-2, the J call TRBJ2-1, with D unclear. The V and J ends lost 1 base and 0 bases respectively, with 10 bases between them. Germline CDR1 reads SGHAT; CDR2 reads FQNNGV. This CDR3 spans 16 amino acids. This CDR3 is CASSLVARYSYNEQFF. CDR3 sequence (DNA): TGTGCCAGCAGCTTAGTCGCGCGGTACTCCTACAATGAGCAGTTCTTC.

This chain connects TRBV28 to TRBJ2-7; TRBD2 agrees at 10 bases. The V segment lost 2 bases and the J segment 4 bases; nucleotides outside the gene matches: 8. The CDR3 has 16 amino acids. Germline assignment: CDR1 MDHEN and CDR2 SYDVKM. The CDR3 spells CASSLVASGSTYEQYV. The CDR3 DNA follows: TGTGCCAGCAGTTTAGTTGCTAGCGGGAGTACTTACGAGCAGTACGTC.

The V call is TRBV6-1, the J call TRBJ2-7; no firm D call. The CDR3 extends over 13 amino acids. With 9 bases removed from V and 0 bases from J, the gap between germline ends came to 12 bases. The V gene's germline CDR1 is MNHNS and CDR2 SASEGT. In DNA, the CDR3 is TGTGCCAGAGCTTCTCCCCCCTCCTACGAGCAGTACGTC. Amino acid sequence: CARASPPSYEQYV.

This clone has only one observation. V gene TRBV7-9 combines with J gene TRBJ1-4; the D is unclear. Looked up from germline, CDR1 is SEHNR and CDR2 is FQNEAQ (reference sequence). The CDR3 extends over 16 amino acids. V lost 1 base and J 4 bases, leaving 13 bases between the germline ends. CDR3 coding DNA: TGTGCCAGCAGCTTAGGGACCGTCAATTATAATGAAAAACTGTTTTTT. It codes for CASSLGTVNYNEKLFF.

This clone has just a few counts. The chain uses TRBV7-8 and TRBJ1-2; tentative D call: TRBD1 (5 bases). Germline assignment: CDR1 SGHVS and CDR2 FQNEAQ. The V gene lost 2 bases and the J gene lost 8 bases, with 9 bases spanning the gap. There are 12 residues in the CDR3. The CDR3 loop reads CASSLIRGGYTF. CDR3 DNA sequence: TGTGCCAGCAGCTTAATCCGGGGCGGCTACACCTTC.

The chain employs TRBV7-2 and TRBJ1-1, with 7 bases identical to TRBD1. This CDR3 spans 15 amino acids. Trimming at V came to 2 bases and at J to 0 bases, leaving 3 bases not matched to a gene. The germline V gene has CDR1 SGHTA and CDR2 FQGNSA. CDR3 coding DNA: TGTGCCAGCAGCTTACAGGGGGTCGTGAACACTGAAGCTTTCTTT. Residues: CASSLQGVVNTEAFF.

V usage is TRBV27 and J usage is TRBJ2-3; 9 nucleotides match TRBD1. V trimming: 7 bases; J trimming: 2 bases; junction bases outside the gene matches: 7. Germline-derived CDR1 and CDR2 are MNHEY and SMNVEV (reference sequence). There are 15 residues in the CDR3. CDR3 DNA: TGTGCCAGCACCATCGGGACAGGGAACACAGATACGCAGTATTTT. Amino acid sequence: CASTIGTGNTDTQYF.

A few counts support this clone. The chain recombines TRBV7-9 with TRBJ2-1; 13 bases line up with TRBD2. The CDR3 is 17 residues long. V dropped 5 bases and J dropped 6; count of bases not matched to a gene: 10. Germline V gene lookup returns CDR1 SEHNR and CDR2 FQNEAQ (reference sequence). The CDR3: CASSAIRGLAGVNEQFF. In DNA form, the CDR3 reads TGTGCCAGCAGCGCAATACGTGGACTAGCGGGGGTCAATGAGCAGTTCTTC.

This clone was seen a handful of times. The chain combines TRBV11-3 with TRBJ1-5; D not resolved. The germline V and J ends were trimmed by 4 bases and 8 bases, with 12 bases remaining between them. From germline, CDR1 is SGHNT and CDR2 YENEEA. The CDR3 runs to 13 residues. The CDR3 DNA follows: TGTGCCAGCAGCTCCCGGCCGTCTGAGCCCCAGCATTTT. This encodes CASSSRPSEPQHF. The complete variable domain, with remaining parts taken from reference TRBV11-3 and TRBJ1-5, reads EAGVVQSPRYKIIEKKQPVAFWCNPISGHNTLYWYLQNLGQGPELLIRYENEEAVDDSQLPKDRFSAERLKGVDSTLKIQPAELGDSAVYLCASSSRPSEPQHFGDGTRLSIL.

The chain uses TRBV7-8 and TRBJ2-1; D remains ambiguous. Trimming removed 0 bases at V and 8 bases at J, with 8 bases between. CDR3 length: 13 amino acids. The V gene's germline CDR1 is SGHVS and CDR2 FQNEAQ. The CDR3 region has the DNA TGTGCCAGCAGCTTAGCCCTGTGGGATGAGCAGTTCTTC. Translating gives CASSLALWDEQFF.

CDR3 region: CASSSFYRLMNTEAFF. The CDR3 DNA sequence: TGTGCCAGCAGTTCCTTCTATCGACTTATGAACACTGAAGCTTTCTTT. This chain connects TRBV27 to TRBJ1-1; D is uncertain. V was clipped by 4 bases and J by 0 bases, with 15 bases between them. CDR1 and CDR2 from the germline V gene are MNHEY and SMNVEV (reference sequence). The CDR3 is 16 amino acids.

The gene calls are TRBV6-5 and TRBJ1-5, with 9 positions matching TRBD1. The CDR3 consists of 13 residues. V was clipped by 5 bases and J by 6 bases; unmatched bases: 2. Per germline, CDR1 MNHEY and CDR2 SVGAGI. The CDR3 nucleotides read TGTGCCAGCAGTCCGGACAGGGGTCAGCCCCAGCATTTT. As protein: CASSPDRGQPQHF.

The chain carries TRBV6-5 and TRBJ1-6; 8 bases are shared with TRBD1. V shed 5 bases, J shed 10 bases, and the junction held 7 bases outside the gene matches. Germline V gene sequence: CDR1 MNHEY, CDR2 SVGAGI. The CDR3 contains 14 residues. Here the CDR3 DNA reads TGTGCCAGCAGTCGGGACAGGCTTAGGTCACCCCTCCACTTT. It codes for CASSRDRLRSPLHF.

This chain links TRBV6-6 with TRBJ2-2; D not resolved. The CDR3 length is 16 residues. CDR1 and CDR2 (germline): MNHNY, SVGAGI (reference sequence). V was trimmed by 4 bases and J by 0 bases, leaving 12 bases between them. CDR3 nucleotides: TGTGCCAGCAGTTCATACCCGACTTCGAACACCGGGGAGCTGTTTTTT. Residues: CASSSYPTSNTGELFF.

This clone was detected only once. The chain is built from TRBV5-1 and TRBJ2-3; 7 bases fit TRBD1. The germline gives CDR1 SGHRS, CDR2 YFSETQ. The CDR3 runs 15 residues. The V and J ends lost 1 base and 3 bases, in that order; junction bases with no gene match: 5. This CDR3 reads CASSLLDRTTDTQYF. The CDR3 DNA follows: TGCGCCAGCAGCTTGTTGGACAGGACAACAGATACGCAGTATTTT.